The source of this T cell receptor beta chain is a study of STAT5B mutations in CD4+ large granular lymphocyte leukemia. Findings and limits, study-wide: TRBV06-family usage was enriched in top patient clones (8/27) versus controls (2/35). About a quarter of private leukemic clonotypes occurred rarely in other patients' non-leukemic repertoires.

As to this clone: Its antigen is unidentified.

J gave up 5 bases and V 3 bases, and 2 bases lay outside the gene matches. Germline CDR1 SGHTA, CDR2 FQGNSA. This CDR3 is built from 14 residues. In the original workflow: Lowest detectable productive clonotype frequency was 2.59 x 10-5. Produced via immunoSEQ multiplex PCR; TCRdb's table is partial and in-frame only. V, J and clone size are those of that table, while D and trimming were read from the DNA. The sample has roughly 30,000 clones, more than 65% seen once. This TCR came from a human donor in good health. Sequencing input: CD4+ T cells from blood buffy coats. The J gene is TRBJ2-1, the V gene TRBV7-2; 9 bases line up with TRBD1. DNA for the CDR3: TGTGCCAGCAGCTTTGGGGACAGGGACAATGAGCAGTTCTTC. Its translation: CASSFGDRDNEQFF.